This T cell receptor (beta chain) is from a study of beta chain features in type 1 diabetes. Study conclusions and caveats: Patients with Type 1 diabetes showed moderately but significantly shorter TCRB CDR3s in all four CD4+ subsets. TCRB repertoires of naive, central memory and Treg cells appeared more similar among patients than among healthy donors. It was not settled here whether HLA type affects TCRB rearrangement.

In germline, CDR1 is SEHNR, CDR2 FQNEAQ (reference sequence). The CDR3 sequence is 15 residues long. V shed 5 bases and J shed 5 bases, with 18 bases lying between them. Populations isolated by sorting all had purity greater than 95%. Isolated RNA was reverse transcribed in full, so expressed TCRB transcripts were sequenced. This table comes from immunoSEQ multiplex PCR, and its TCRdb copy is limited to in-frame clones, with some not included. The sample consists of 250,000 to 300,000 clones, roughly an eighth of them appearing once. The sample holds a few counts of this clone. Its antigen is not identified.

What was sequenced was naive CD4+ T cells from blood. The source is a man aged 30-40 years with type 1 diabetes. This rearrangement joins TRBV7-9 to TRBJ1-2, with a tentative D call TRBD1 (6 bases). DNA of the CDR3: TGTGCCAGCAGCCATCCAAATAGACAGGTTTATGGCTACACCTTC. Its protein product is CASSHPNRQVYGYTF.